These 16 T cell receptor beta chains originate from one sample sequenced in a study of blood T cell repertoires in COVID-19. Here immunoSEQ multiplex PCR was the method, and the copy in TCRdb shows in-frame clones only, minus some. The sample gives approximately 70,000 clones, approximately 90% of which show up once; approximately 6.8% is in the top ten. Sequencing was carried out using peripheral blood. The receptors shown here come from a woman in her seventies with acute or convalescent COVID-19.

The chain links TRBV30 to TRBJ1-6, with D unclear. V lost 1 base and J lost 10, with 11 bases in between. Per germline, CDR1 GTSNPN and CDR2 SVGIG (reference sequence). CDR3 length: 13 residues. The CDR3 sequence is CAWSELADSPLHF. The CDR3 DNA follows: TGTGCCTGGAGTGAGTTAGCGGACTCACCCCTCCACTTT.

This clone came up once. The CDR3 spells CASSTGLRAPLHF. The CDR3 DNA sequence: TGTGCCAGCAGTACAGGGCTTAGAGCACCCCTCCACTTT. This sequence joins TRBV7-2 and TRBJ1-6, with TRBD1 as a possible D gene (6 bases). V lost 6 bases and J 11 bases, leaving 14 bases between the germline ends. This CDR3 is built from 13 residues. CDR1 is SGHTA, CDR2 FQGNSA, per germline. The full variable domain, with the rest looked up from reference TRBV7-2 and TRBJ1-6, is GAGVSQSPSNKVTEKGKDVELRCDPISGHTALYWYRQSLGQGLEFLIYFQGNSAPDKSGLPSDRFSAERTGGSVSTLTIQRTQQEDSAVYLCASSTGLRAPLHFGNGTRLTVT.

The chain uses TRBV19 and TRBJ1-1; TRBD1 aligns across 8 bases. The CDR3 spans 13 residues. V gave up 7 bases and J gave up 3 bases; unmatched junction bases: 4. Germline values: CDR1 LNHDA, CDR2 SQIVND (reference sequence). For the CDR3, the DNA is TGTGCCAGTATGGTGACAGGGGACACTGAAGCTTTCTTT. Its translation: CASMVTGDTEAFF.

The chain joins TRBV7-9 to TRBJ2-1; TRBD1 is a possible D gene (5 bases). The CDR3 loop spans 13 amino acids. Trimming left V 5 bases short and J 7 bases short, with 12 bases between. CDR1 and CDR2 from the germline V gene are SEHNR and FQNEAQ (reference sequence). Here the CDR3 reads CASSATVGNEQFF. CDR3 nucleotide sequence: TGTGCCAGCAGCGCGACAGTTGGGAATGAGCAGTTCTTC.

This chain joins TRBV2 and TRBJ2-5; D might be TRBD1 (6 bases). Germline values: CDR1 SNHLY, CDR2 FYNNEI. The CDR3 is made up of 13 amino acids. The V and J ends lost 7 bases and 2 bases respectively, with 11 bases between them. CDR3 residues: CASTYREQETQYF. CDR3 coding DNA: TGTGCCAGCACCTACAGGGAACAAGAGACCCAGTACTTC.

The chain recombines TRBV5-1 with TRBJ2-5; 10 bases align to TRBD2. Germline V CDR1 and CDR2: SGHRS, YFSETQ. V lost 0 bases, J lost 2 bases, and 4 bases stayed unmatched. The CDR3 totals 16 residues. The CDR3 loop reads CASSLGIAGGQETQYF. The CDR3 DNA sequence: TGCGCCAGCAGCTTGGGGATAGCGGGGGGACAAGAGACCCAGTACTTC.

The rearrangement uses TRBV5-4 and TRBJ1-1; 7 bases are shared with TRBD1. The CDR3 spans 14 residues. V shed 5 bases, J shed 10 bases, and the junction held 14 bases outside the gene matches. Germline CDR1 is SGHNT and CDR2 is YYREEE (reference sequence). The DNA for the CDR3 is TGTGCCAGCAGAAGTCAGGGGGATGTGAATCTAGCTTTCTTT. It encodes CASRSQGDVNLAFF.

The CDR3: CASLTGQVEITDTQYF. CDR3 DNA sequence: TGTGCCAGCCTGACTGGACAGGTAGAGATCACAGATACGCAGTATTTT. The chain links TRBV2 to TRBJ2-3; 7 bases are a match to TRBD1. The germline V gene has CDR1 SNHLY and CDR2 FYNNEI. The CDR3 consists of 16 residues. The trim removed 8 bases at V and 2 bases at J, leaving 13 bases unmatched.

The CDR3 region is CASSRGTTGVGGNTEAFF. CDR3 sequence (DNA): TGCGCCAGCAGCCGCGGGACCACAGGGGTTGGAGGAAACACTGAAGCTTTCTTT. The rearrangement uses TRBV5-1 and TRBJ1-1; 7 bases line up with TRBD1. Germline-derived CDR1 and CDR2 are SGHRS and YFSETQ. Germline trimming cut 4 bases from V and 2 bases from J; bases unmatched to any gene: 17. This CDR3 spans 18 amino acids.

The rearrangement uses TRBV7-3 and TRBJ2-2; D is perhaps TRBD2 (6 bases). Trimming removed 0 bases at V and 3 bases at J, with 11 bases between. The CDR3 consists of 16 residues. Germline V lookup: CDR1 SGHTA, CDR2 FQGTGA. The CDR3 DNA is TGTGCCAGCAGCTTAACGGGGGGAAGGGACACCGGGGAGCTGTTTTTT. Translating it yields CASSLTGGRDTGELFF.

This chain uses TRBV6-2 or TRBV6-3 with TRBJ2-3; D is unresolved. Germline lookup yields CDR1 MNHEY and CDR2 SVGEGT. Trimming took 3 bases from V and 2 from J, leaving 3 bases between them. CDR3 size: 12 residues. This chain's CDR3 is CASSYYTDTQYF. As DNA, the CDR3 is TGTGCCAGCAGTTATTACACAGATACGCAGTATTTT.

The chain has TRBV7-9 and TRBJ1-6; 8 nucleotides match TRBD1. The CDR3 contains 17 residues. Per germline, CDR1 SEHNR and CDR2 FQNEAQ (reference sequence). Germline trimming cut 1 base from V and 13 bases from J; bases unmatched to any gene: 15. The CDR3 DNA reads TGTGCCAGCAGCTTAGGACCCGGACAGGGAACGGCTTCGCCCCTCCACTTT. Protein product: CASSLGPGQGTASPLHF.

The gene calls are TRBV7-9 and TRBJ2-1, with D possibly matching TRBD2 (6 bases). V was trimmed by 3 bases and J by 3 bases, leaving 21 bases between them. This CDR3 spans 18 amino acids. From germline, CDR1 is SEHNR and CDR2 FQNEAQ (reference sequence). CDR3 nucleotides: TGTGCCAGCAGCTTCCCTATGGGGGACTCCCCGCTCTACAATGAGCAGTTCTTC. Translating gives CASSFPMGDSPLYNEQFF.

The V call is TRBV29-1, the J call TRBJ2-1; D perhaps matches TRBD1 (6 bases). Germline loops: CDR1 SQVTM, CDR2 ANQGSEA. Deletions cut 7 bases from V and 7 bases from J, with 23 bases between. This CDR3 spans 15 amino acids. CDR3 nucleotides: TGCAGCGCAGAGACGGCAGGGGCCCCTCGGAATGAGCAGTTCTTC. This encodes CSAETAGAPRNEQFF.

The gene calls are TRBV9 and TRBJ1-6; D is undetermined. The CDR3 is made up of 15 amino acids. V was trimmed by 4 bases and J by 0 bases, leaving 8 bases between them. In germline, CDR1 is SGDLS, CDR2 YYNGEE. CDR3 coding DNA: TGTGCCAGCAGCCAACAGAACTCCTATAATTCACCCCTCCACTTT. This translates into CASSQQNSYNSPLHF.

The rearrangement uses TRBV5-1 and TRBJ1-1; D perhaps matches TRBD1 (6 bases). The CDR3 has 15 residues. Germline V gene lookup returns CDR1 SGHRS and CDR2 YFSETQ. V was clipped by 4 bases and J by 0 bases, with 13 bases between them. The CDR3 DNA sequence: TGCGCCAGCAGCCCCTCTACAGGGATGAACACTGAAGCTTTCTTT. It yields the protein CASSPSTGMNTEAFF.